This T cell receptor (beta chain) came from a study of ipilimumab plus nivolumab after autologous stem cell transplantation. Study at large: A median of about 8 nivolumab and four to six ipilimumab doses were given. The myeloma cohort included high-risk transplant-naive patients and patients relapsing within 3 years of a first autologous transplant.

The CDR3 length is 13 residues. With 7 bases clipped from V and 5 bases from J, the junction kept 6 bases outside the gene matches. Germline V gives CDR1 MNHNS, CDR2 SASEGT. TCRdb's table, derived via immunoSEQ multiplex PCR, lists solely in-frame clones and lacks some. Of approximately 40,000 clones in the sample, 85% to 95% were seen once. The receptor was derived from a male donor with multiple myeloma. This sequence joins TRBV6-1 and TRBJ2-3; 7 nucleotides agree with TRBD2. The sequencing here drew on PBMCs, taken in a trial of ipilimumab plus nivolumab as post-transplant consolidation. The CDR3: CASNSGAEDTQYF. The CDR3 DNA reads TGTGCCAGCAACAGCGGGGCGGAAGATACGCAGTATTTT.